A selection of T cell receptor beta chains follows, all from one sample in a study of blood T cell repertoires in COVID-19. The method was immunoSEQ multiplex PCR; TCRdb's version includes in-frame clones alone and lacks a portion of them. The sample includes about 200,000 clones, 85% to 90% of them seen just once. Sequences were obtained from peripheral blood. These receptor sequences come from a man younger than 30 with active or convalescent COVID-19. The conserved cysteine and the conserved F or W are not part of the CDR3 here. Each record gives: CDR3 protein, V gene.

CDR3aa: ASSGGDRQTNYGYT; v_gene: TRBV25-1
CDR3aa: ASSLSSYTEAF; v_gene: TRBV27
CDR3aa: ASSLRLASYEQY; v_gene: TRBV7-2
CDR3aa: ASSSHDRVYGYT; v_gene: TRBV5-1
CDR3aa: ASRRGGQGGSYSNQPQH; v_gene: TRBV2
CDR3aa: ASSLTGQSYGYT; v_gene: TRBV11-2
CDR3aa: ASSALGGIGSGNTIY; v_gene: TRBV13
CDR3aa: ASSLEGREGRAQPQH; v_gene: TRBV7-6
CDR3aa: ASSASGVKNTEAF; v_gene: TRBV19
CDR3aa: SPYKQGQGYT; v_gene: TRBV29-1
CDR3aa: ASSQPGQRNSPLH; v_gene: TRBV4-1
CDR3aa: ASSQVRDTGELF; v_gene: TRBV3-1/TRBV3-2
CDR3aa: ASSLGDWNTEAF; v_gene: TRBV5-6
CDR3aa: ASSLGAEQTNTEAF; v_gene: TRBV7-2
CDR3aa: ASSVTGTWTEAF; v_gene: TRBV19
CDR3aa: ASSLDRGNTIY; v_gene: TRBV5-6
CDR3aa: ASKGEETQY; v_gene: TRBV2
CDR3aa: ASSLGTVNTEAF; v_gene: TRBV7-3
CDR3aa: ASKLDFVVPEAF; v_gene: TRBV10-2
CDR3aa: ASSLDPLEDTEAF; v_gene: TRBV7-2
CDR3aa: ASSPGTGGYNEQF; v_gene: TRBV11-2
CDR3aa: ASSPMGGYEGTEAF; v_gene: TRBV18
CDR3aa: ASSLTGVVTEAF; v_gene: TRBV2
CDR3aa: ATSDKQQGGAF; v_gene: TRBV24-1
CDR3aa: ASGLDRPYNSPLH; v_gene: TRBV2
CDR3aa: ASSSDGETQY; v_gene: TRBV5-5
CDR3aa: ASSHGPVEQY; v_gene: TRBV14
CDR3aa: ASSIPSRDNYGYT; v_gene: TRBV19
CDR3aa: ASSEDRFDEQY; v_gene: TRBV6-1
CDR3aa: ASSHGTGLFENTEAF; v_gene: TRBV5-1
CDR3aa: ASSQLGGTQY; v_gene: TRBV3-1/TRBV3-2